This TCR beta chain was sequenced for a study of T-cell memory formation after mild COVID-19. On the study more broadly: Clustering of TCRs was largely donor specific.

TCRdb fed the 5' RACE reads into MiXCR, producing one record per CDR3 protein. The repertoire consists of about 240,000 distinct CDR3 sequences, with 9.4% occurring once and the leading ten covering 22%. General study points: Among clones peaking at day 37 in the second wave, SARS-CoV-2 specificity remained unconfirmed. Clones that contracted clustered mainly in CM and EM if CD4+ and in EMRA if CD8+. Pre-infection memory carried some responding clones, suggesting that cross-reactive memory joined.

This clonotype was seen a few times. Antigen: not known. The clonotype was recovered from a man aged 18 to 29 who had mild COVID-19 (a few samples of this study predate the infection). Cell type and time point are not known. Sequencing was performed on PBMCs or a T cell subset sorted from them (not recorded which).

CDR3 bases: TGCGCCAGCAGCCAAGATGGTGGCGGGCGCCGGTCCTACGAGCAGTACTTC. Protein product: CASSQDGGGRRSYEQYF. V and J are TRBV4-1 and TRBJ2-7, with a weak D call TRBD2 (5 bases). The CDR3 runs to 17 residues. Trimming took off 0 bases at V and 1 base at J, with 16 bases between the two ends. Germline loops: CDR1 MGHRA, CDR2 YSYEKL.